This entry concerns a single T cell receptor (beta chain). What antigen it recognizes has not been identified. The sample holds no much larger clone one base away, and base qualities are not on file. In the paper's terms, the time point label means: cycle 1 day 1 (C1D1), immediately before nivolumab initiation. Relapse after autologous stem cell transplantation had occurred in all trial patients, and cohorts A, B and C were distinguished by prior brentuximab vedotin exposure. The trial cohort comprised around 60 patients with relapsed/refractory classical Hodgkin lymphoma whose best overall responses were complete response, partial response or progressive disease. In the multi-cohort phase II CheckMate 205 trial, trial patients received single-agent nivolumab. An independent review committee assessed best overall response using the 2007 International Working Group response criteria. Trial PBMCs were obtained immediately prior to nivolumab initiation (C1D1) and on therapy at cycle 2 day 1 and cycle 4 day 1. After peripheral blood was drawn into 8 mL Vacutainer Cell Preparation Tubes, PBMCs were isolated by centrifugation and then cryopreserved.

The Qiagen DNeasy kit was used to extract genomic DNA from unsorted PBMCs and from the negatively selected CD4+ and CD8+ fractions. TCR beta CDR3 regions were amplified by immunoSEQ multiplex PCR using primers annealing to V and J segments. A synthetic immune receptor repertoire was used to minimize amplification bias, and any residual bias was removed computationally once sequencing was done. The original methods were these. Custom Python scripts were used to quantify repertoire diversity as the Shannon entropy index. Unsorted, CD4+ and CD8+ repertoires were examined separately, except in combined analyses, for which CD4+ and CD8+ sequences were merged in silico. Clonal expansion was defined as at least a 2-fold frequency increase after treatment relative to C1D1, with a pseudocount of 0.5 for undetected baseline clones. Clones with 0 or 1 copy at C1D1 were defined as singleton clones, while clones with 2 or more copies were defined as non-singleton clones. Clones expanded in unsorted samples were assigned a CD4+, CD8+ or unknown annotation through matching of protein sequences in sorted samples from the same patient. Diversity changes from C1D1 to C4D1 were tested in paired samples using Wilcoxon tests. The immuneACCESS repertoire file appears here via TCRdb, limited to in-frame rearrangements. These files lack a portion of the clones; in checked studies, under half of the deficit traces to unresolved V genes, and the cause of the others is not known. The DNA gave D and trimming, while V, J and clone size come from that table. A total of approximately 44,000 clones appear in this sample, approximately 80% of them only once. The leading ten clones occupy approximately 20% of the sample.

From cysteine to phenylalanine, the CDR3 is 13 amino acids long. CDR3 DNA only is kept here, 39 bases in frame from base 1. The trim is 7 bases for V and 1 base for J, with a gap of 10 bases between the germline ends. According to the germline V gene (reference sequence), CDR1 reads LNHDA and CDR2 reads SQIVND. The sample comes from a study of PD-1 blockade in classical Hodgkin lymphoma (dated by TCRdb to the early 2020s). Context from the whole study: Nivolumab dosing was 3 mg/kg intravenously every 2 weeks, continuing until either disease progression or unacceptable toxicity. The study used TCR beta sequencing and CyTOF to define a peripheral blood immune signature of response to PD-1 blockade in classical Hodgkin lymphoma.

What the work shows at the level of the full study, not this receptor alone: Baseline TCR diversity was reported as lower in newly diagnosed patients than in healthy donors, and lower still in relapsed/refractory patients. Trial patients with a complete response had baseline diversity similar to that of newly diagnosed patients, while partial responders and progressors had significantly lower diversity. CD4+ but not CD8+ TCR diversity rose significantly by C4D1 (p=0.0027 vs p=0.16), most apparent in complete responders (p=0.02). The study was limited to a single clinical trial cohort, and causes of repertoire differences, possibly disease activity or prior therapy, remained undefined. Diversity was lower in patients who began nivolumab less than 1 year after ASCT, so these patients were left out of later analyses to avoid confounding by immune reconstitution.

This clonotype was obtained from a human donor with classical Hodgkin lymphoma. The sample here was peripheral blood mononuclear cells (PBMCs), taken at baseline. This chain joins TRBV19 to TRBJ1-1; the D gene cannot be named for sure. Here the CDR3 is given as CASNPRGNTEAFF. DNA sequence: TGTGCCAGTAACCCGCGGGGGAACACTGAAGCTTTCTTT. Reference TRBV19 and TRBJ1-1 proteins supply the regions before and after the CDR3; the full variable domain is: DGGITQSPKYLFRKEGQNVTLSCEQNLNHDAMYWYRQDPGQGLRLIYYSQIVNDFQKGDIAEGYSVSREKKESFPLTVTSAQKNPTAFYLCASNPRGNTEAFFGQGTRLTVV.